This TCR beta chain was sequenced in a study of cytomegalovirus exposure and HLA in healthy donors. PCR primers comprised 60 Vbeta and 13 Jbeta primers. Here immunoSEQ multiplex PCR was the method, and the copy in TCRdb shows in-frame clones only, minus some. This repertoire shows 160,000 or so clones, roughly four fifths found once; its top ten account for about 4%. The sequenced sample consisted of PBMCs. The clonotype originates from a man aged 45-60 years in good health and CMV-seropositive.

CDR3: CASKEGLGYNEQFF. The CDR3 region has the DNA TGCGCCAGCAAAGAGGGCCTTGGCTACAATGAGCAGTTCTTC. This sequence joins TRBV5-1 and TRBJ2-1; D is perhaps TRBD2 (5 bases). CDR1 and CDR2 from the germline V gene are SGHRS and YFSETQ. The ends were cut back, 6 bases at V and 3 bases at J, with 13 bases in the middle. CDR3 size: 14 residues.